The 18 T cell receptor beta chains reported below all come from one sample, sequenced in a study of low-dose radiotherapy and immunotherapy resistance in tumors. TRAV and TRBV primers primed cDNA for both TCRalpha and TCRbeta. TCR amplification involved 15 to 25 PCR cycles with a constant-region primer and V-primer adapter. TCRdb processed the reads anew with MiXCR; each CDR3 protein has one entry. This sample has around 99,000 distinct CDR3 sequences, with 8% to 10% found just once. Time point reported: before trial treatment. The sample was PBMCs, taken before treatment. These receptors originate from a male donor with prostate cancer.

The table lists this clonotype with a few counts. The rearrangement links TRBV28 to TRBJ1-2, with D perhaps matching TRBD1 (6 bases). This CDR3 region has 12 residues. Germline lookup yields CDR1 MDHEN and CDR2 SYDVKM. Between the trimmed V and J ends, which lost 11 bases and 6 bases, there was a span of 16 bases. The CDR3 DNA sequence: TGTGCCTCACAGACAGGTCTTGATGGCTACACCTTC. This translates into CASQTGLDGYTF.

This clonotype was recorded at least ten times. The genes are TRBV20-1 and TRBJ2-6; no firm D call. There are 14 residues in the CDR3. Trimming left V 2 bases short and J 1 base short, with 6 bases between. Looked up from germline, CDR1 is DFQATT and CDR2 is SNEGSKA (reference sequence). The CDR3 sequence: CSARNPSGANVLTF. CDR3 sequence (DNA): TGCAGTGCTAGAAACCCATCTGGGGCCAACGTCCTGACTTTC.

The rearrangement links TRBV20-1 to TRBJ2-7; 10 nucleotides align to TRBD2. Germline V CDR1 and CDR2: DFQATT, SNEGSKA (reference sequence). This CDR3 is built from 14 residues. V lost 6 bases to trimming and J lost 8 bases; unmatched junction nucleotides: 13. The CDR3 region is CSAPRLGSGRKQYF. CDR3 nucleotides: TGCAGTGCCCCACGACTGGGTAGCGGGAGGAAGCAGTACTTC.

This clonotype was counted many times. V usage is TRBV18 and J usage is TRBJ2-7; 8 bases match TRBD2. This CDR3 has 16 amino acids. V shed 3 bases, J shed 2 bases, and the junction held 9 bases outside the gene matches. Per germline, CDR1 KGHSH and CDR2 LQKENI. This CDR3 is CASSPPASGLAYEQYF. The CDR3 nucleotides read TGTGCCAGCTCACCCCCTGCTAGCGGGCTTGCCTACGAGCAGTACTTC.

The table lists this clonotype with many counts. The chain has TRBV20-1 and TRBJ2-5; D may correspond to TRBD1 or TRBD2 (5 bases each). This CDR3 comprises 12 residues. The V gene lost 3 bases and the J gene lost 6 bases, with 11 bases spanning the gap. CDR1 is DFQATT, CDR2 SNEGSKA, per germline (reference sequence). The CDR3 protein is CSARPGPKTQYF. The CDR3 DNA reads TGCAGTGCTAGGCCGGGGCCCAAGACCCAGTACTTC.

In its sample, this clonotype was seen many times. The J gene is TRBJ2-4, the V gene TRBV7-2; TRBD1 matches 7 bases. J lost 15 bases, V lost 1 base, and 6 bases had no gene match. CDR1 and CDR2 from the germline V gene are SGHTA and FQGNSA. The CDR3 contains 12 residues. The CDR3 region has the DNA TGTGCCAGCAGCTTAGGACAGGGTGGTTGGTACTTC. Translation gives CASSLGQGGWYF.

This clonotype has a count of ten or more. DNA for the CDR3: TGCAGCGTTGAAGATCCTTCCTCTAGGGGGGAGCAGTACTTC. Protein sequence: CSVEDPSSRGEQYF. This chain uses TRBV29-1 with TRBJ2-7, with a weak D call TRBD1 (6 bases). The CDR3 has 14 amino acids. V dropped 0 bases and J dropped 7 bases, with 16 bases sitting between them. Per the germline V gene, CDR1 is SQVTM and CDR2 is ANQGSEA.

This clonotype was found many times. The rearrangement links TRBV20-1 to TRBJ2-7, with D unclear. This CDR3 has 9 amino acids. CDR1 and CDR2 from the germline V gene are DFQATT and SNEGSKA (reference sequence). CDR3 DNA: TGCAGGTCGATATACGAGCAGTACTTC. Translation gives CRSIYEQYF.

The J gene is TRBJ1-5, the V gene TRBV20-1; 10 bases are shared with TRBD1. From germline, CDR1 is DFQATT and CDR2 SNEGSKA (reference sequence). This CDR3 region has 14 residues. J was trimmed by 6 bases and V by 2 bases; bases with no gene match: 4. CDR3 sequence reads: CSARPGQGSQPQHF. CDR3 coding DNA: TGCAGTGCTAGACCGGGACAGGGGAGTCAGCCCCAGCATTTT.

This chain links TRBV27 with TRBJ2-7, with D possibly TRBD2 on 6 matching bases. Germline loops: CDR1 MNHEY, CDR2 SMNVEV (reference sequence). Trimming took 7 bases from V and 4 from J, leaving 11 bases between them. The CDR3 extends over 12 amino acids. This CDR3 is CASTGTPYEQYF. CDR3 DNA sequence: TGTGCCAGCACCGGGACTCCTTACGAGCAGTACTTC.

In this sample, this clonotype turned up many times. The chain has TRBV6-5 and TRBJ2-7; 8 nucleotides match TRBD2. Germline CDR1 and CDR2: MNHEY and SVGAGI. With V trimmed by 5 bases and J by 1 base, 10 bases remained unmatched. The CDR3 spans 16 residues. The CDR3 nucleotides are TGTGCCAGCAGTAGGGCCGCGGCGGGAGGTTCCTACGAGCAGTACTTC. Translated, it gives CASSRAAAGGSYEQYF.

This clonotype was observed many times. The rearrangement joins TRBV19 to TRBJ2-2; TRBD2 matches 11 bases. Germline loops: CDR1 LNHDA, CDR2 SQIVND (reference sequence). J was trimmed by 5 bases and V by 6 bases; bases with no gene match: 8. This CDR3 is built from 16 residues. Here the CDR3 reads CASSELAGVGTGELFF. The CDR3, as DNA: TGTGCCAGTAGCGAACTAGCGGGAGTGGGAACCGGGGAGCTGTTTTTT.

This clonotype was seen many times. The CDR3 DNA is TGTGCTAGTGGTTTGGACCCGGTGACTAGCGGGAGGGCCGGCTCCTACAATGAGCAGTTCTTC. Translated, it gives CASGLDPVTSGRAGSYNEQFF. V is TRBV12-5 and J is TRBJ2-1, with 14 bases aligning to TRBD2. Trimming removed 1 base from V and 0 bases from J; junction bases left unmatched: 11. This CDR3 is 21 amino acids long. The germline V gene has CDR1 LGHNT and CDR2 FRNRAP. Looking up the rest from reference TRBV12-5 and TRBJ2-1 gives the full variable domain: DARVTQTPRHKVTEMGQEVTMRCQPILGHNTVFWYRQTMMQGLELLAYFRNRAPLDDSGMPKDRFSAEMPDATLATLKIQPSEPRDSAVYFCASGLDPVTSGRAGSYNEQFFGPGTRLTVL.

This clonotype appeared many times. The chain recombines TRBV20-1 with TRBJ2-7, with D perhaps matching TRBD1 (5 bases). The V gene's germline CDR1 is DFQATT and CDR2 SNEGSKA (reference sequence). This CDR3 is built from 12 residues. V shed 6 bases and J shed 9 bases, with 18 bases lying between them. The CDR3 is CSAVPPTVGQYF. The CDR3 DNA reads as TGCAGTGCCGTACCCCCGACAGTGGGGCAGTACTTC.

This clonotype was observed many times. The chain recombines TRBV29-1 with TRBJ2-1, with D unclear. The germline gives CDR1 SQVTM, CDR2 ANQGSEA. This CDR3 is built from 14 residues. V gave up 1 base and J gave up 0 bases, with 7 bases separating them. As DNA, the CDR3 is TGCAGCGTTGAAGGGCCTCCCTCCTACAATGAGCAGTTCTTC. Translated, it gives CSVEGPPSYNEQFF.

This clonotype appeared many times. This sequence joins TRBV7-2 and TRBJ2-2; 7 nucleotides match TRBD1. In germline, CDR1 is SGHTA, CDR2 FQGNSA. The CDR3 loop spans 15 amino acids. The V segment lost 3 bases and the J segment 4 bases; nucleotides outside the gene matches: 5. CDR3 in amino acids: CASSLEAGGTGELFF. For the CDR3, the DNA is TGTGCCAGCAGCTTGGAAGCAGGGGGCACCGGGGAGCTGTTTTTT.

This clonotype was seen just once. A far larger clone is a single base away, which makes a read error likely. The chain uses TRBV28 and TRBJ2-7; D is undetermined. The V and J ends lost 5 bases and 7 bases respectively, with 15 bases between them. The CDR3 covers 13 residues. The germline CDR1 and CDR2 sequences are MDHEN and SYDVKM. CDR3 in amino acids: CASSQTNDGEQYF. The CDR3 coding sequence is TGTGCCAGCAGTCAGACAAACGATGGGGAGCAGTACTTC.

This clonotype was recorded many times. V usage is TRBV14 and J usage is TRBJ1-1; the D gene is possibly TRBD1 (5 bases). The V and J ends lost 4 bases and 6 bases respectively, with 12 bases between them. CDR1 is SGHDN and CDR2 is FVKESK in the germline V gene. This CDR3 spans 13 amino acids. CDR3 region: CASSPLGLPEAFF. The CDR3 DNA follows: TGTGCCAGCAGCCCCCTGGGGCTCCCTGAAGCTTTCTTT.